A single sample gave rise to the 18 T cell receptor beta chains below, sequenced in a study of PD-1 blockade in classical Hodgkin lymphoma. Sequenced by immunoSEQ multiplex PCR; TCRdb stores in-frame clones only, minus some. The profile shows 150,000 or so clones, approximately 81% of them singletons. Patients all relapsed after autologous stem cell transplantation, and there was variation in brentuximab vedotin exposure. This specimen was peripheral blood mononuclear cells (PBMCs), taken before the second cycle of nivolumab. The receptors here all came from a human donor with classical Hodgkin lymphoma.

This chain joins TRBV6-1 and TRBJ1-5; D remains unclear. V was trimmed by 8 bases and J by 0 bases, leaving 11 bases between them. Germline CDR1 and CDR2: MNHNS and SASEGT. This CDR3 comprises 14 residues. The DNA of the CDR3 is TGTGCCAGCCAGTTGGAGAATAGCAATCAGCCCCAGCATTTT. It encodes CASQLENSNQPQHF.

The CDR3: CASSLERADTQYF. CDR3 in DNA: TGTGCCAGCAGCTTAGAACGTGCAGATACGCAGTATTTT. V is TRBV7-8 and J is TRBJ2-3; D gene uncertain. The germline V and J ends were trimmed by 1 base and 4 bases, with 6 bases remaining between them. The CDR3 spans 13 residues. The germline V gene has CDR1 SGHVS and CDR2 FQNEAQ.

This chain uses TRBV9 with TRBJ2-7; the match to TRBD2 covers 8 bases. J was trimmed by 1 base and V by 2 bases; bases with no gene match: 5. Per germline, CDR1 SGDLS and CDR2 YYNGEE. CDR3 length: 15 residues. The CDR3 region is CASSVAASGSYEQYF. In DNA form, the CDR3 reads TGTGCCAGCAGCGTCGCGGCTAGCGGGTCCTACGAGCAGTACTTC. The complete variable domain, with remaining parts taken from reference TRBV9 and TRBJ2-7, reads DSGVTQTPKHLITATGQRVTLRCSPRSGDLSVYWYQQSLDQGLQFLIQYYNGEERAKGNILERFSAQQFPDLHSELNLSSLELGDSALYFCASSVAASGSYEQYFGPGTRLTVT.

The V gene is TRBV19, the J gene TRBJ2-5; the match to TRBD2 covers 10 bases. This CDR3 spans 17 amino acids. The trim removed 3 bases at V and 2 bases at J, leaving 9 bases unmatched. Germline V gene sequence: CDR1 LNHDA, CDR2 SQIVND (reference sequence). The CDR3 sequence: CASSIRSSSGGQETQYF. CDR3 DNA: TGTGCCAGTAGTATTAGGAGTTCTAGCGGGGGACAAGAGACCCAGTACTTC.

The table lists this clone with many counts. The J gene is TRBJ1-2, the V gene TRBV5-1; TRBD1 agrees at 8 bases. This CDR3 comprises 14 residues. Germline lookup yields CDR1 SGHRS and CDR2 YFSETQ. V was clipped by 3 bases and J by 7 bases; unmatched bases: 8. The DNA for the CDR3 is TGCGCCAGCAGCTGGCTAGGACAGGGAGGTGGCTACACCTTC. It codes for CASSWLGQGGGYTF.

V is TRBV6-5 and J is TRBJ1-5, with D hard to call. V lost 6 bases to trimming and J lost 0 bases, with 12 bases between them. The CDR3 spans 15 residues. CDR1 is MNHEY, CDR2 SVGAGI, per germline. CDR3 DNA sequence: TGTGCCAGCAGCGTCGCCGGGGATAGCAATCAGCCCCAGCATTTT. Translating it yields CASSVAGDSNQPQHF.

V gene TRBV19 combines with J gene TRBJ1-1; TRBD1 is a possible D gene (6 bases). In germline, CDR1 is LNHDA, CDR2 SQIVND (reference sequence). Between the trimmed V and J ends, which lost 5 bases and 0 bases, there was a span of 10 bases. The CDR3 is made up of 14 amino acids. The CDR3 is CASSDQGLNTEAFF. The DNA for the CDR3 is TGTGCCAGTAGTGATCAGGGGCTGAACACTGAAGCTTTCTTT.

The chain recombines TRBV27 with TRBJ2-7; 9 bases line up with TRBD1. The CDR3 sequence is 15 residues long. The V gene's germline CDR1 is MNHEY and CDR2 SMNVEV (reference sequence). Germline trimming cut 4 bases from V and 3 bases from J; bases unmatched to any gene: 7. The CDR3 nucleotides are TGTGCCAGCAGTTCCCCATCGGGACAGGGCTACGAGCAGTACTTC. Its protein product is CASSSPSGQGYEQYF.

This clone was seen only a few times. The chain joins TRBV4-2 to TRBJ2-7; TRBD2 matches at 8 bases. CDR3 length: 17 amino acids. V was pared by 1 base and J by 4 bases, with 12 bases of the junction left unmatched. Germline V gene lookup returns CDR1 LGHNA and CDR2 YNFKEQ. The CDR3 DNA sequence: TGTGCCAGCAGCCAAGGAACCATAGCGGGGAATGTGTACGAGCAGTACTTC. It yields the protein CASSQGTIAGNVYEQYF.

In its sample, this clone was seen a few times. The V call is TRBV18, the J call TRBJ1-5, with D unresolved. This CDR3 is 12 amino acids long. V was trimmed by 3 bases and J by 5 bases, leaving 5 bases between them. The germline V gene has CDR1 KGHSH and CDR2 LQKENI. The CDR3 bases are TGTGCCAGCTCACCCGTGGATCAGCCCCAGCATTTT. Its translation: CASSPVDQPQHF.

The chain combines TRBV19 with TRBJ1-1; D gene ambiguous. The V end lost 1 base, the J end lost 10 bases, and 13 bases lay between the germline ends. This CDR3 has 13 amino acids. CDR1 LNHDA and CDR2 SQIVND come from the germline V gene (reference sequence). CDR3 in amino acids: CASSIAPLVGAFF. In DNA, the CDR3 is TGTGCCAGTAGTATAGCCCCACTGGTAGGAGCTTTCTTT.

The V and J genes are TRBV4-2 and TRBJ2-5; 10 bases align to TRBD1. With 5 bases clipped from V and 6 bases from J, the junction kept 6 bases outside the gene matches. Germline-derived CDR1 and CDR2 are LGHNA and YNFKEQ. This CDR3 has 14 amino acids. The CDR3, as DNA: TGTGCCAGCAGCAGCGGACAGGGGGAAAAGACCCAGTACTTC. As protein: CASSSGQGEKTQYF.

This clone was seen repeatedly, ten times or more. The J gene is TRBJ2-6, the V gene TRBV19, with D maybe TRBD1 (5 bases). V was shortened by 5 bases and J by 2 bases, with 10 bases between the two germline ends. The CDR3 contains 15 residues. Germline CDR1 and CDR2: LNHDA and SQIVND (reference sequence). The DNA of the CDR3 is TGTGCCAGTAGTCTCCCAGGGACTGGGGCCAACGTCCTGACTTTC. This gives the protein CASSLPGTGANVLTF.

CDR3 sequence: CATSRGTGAAYEQYF. CDR3 DNA sequence: TGTGCCACCAGCAGAGGGACAGGGGCAGCCTACGAGCAGTACTTC. The V gene is TRBV15, the J gene TRBJ2-5, with TRBD1 matching 9 bases. With the DNA end fitting TRBJ2-7 better, the J assignment may be wrong. The germline CDR1 and CDR2 sequences are LNHNV and YYDKDF (reference sequence). There are 15 residues in the CDR3.

The chain employs TRBV10-3 and TRBJ1-1; D unresolved. Germline CDR1 reads ENHRY; CDR2 reads SYGVKD. The V gene lost 4 bases and the J gene lost 0 bases, with 6 bases spanning the gap. There are 13 residues in the CDR3. The CDR3 here is CAISGTMNTEAFF. The DNA for the CDR3 is TGTGCCATCAGTGGGACCATGAACACTGAAGCTTTCTTT.

The chain uses TRBV7-2 and TRBJ2-7, with 9 bases identical to TRBD2. CDR1 SGHTA and CDR2 FQGNSA come from the germline V gene. The CDR3 covers 14 residues. Losses at the gene ends were 3 bases for V and 3 bases for J; bases not matched to a gene: 3. CDR3 bases: TGTGCCAGCAGCTTCGGCGGGAGGGACTACGAGCAGTACTTC. Amino acids: CASSFGGRDYEQYF.

Only one count was recorded for this clone. The chain recombines TRBV5-8 with TRBJ2-3; no reliable D call. Per the germline V gene, CDR1 is SGHTS and CDR2 is YDEGEE. Trimming cost V 3 bases and J 4 bases, with 12 bases left between them. This CDR3 contains 14 residues. CDR3 loop: CASSSRTPPDTQYF. CDR3 in DNA: TGTGCCAGCAGCTCCCGGACCCCACCAGATACGCAGTATTTT.

This clone occurred a few times. J is TRBJ2-7 and V is TRBV4-1; 13 bases match TRBD2. With V trimmed by 4 bases and J by 7 bases, 13 bases remained unmatched. The CDR3 has 17 amino acids. Germline loops: CDR1 MGHRA, CDR2 YSYEKL. This chain's CDR3 is CASSRKGLAGPAGEQYF. CDR3 nucleotide sequence: TGCGCCAGCAGCCGTAAGGGACTAGCGGGGCCTGCGGGGGAGCAGTACTTC.